The clone carrying this T cell receptor (beta chain) was counted a few times. The data were taken from a study of T-cell reconstitution after alpha-beta-depleted transplantation in children. The TCRbeta library was prepared with unique molecular identifiers. TCRdb used MiXCR to reprocess the PCR reads, holding one entry per CDR3 protein. The repertoire includes 500,000 or so distinct CDR3 sequences, around a third of them detected once, and 2% to 3% sits in the top ten. The sequencing here drew on PBMCs from the stem cell graft donor, taken from the stem cell graft. The clonotype originates from a human donor who donated a stem cell graft to a child with aplastic anemia.

For the CDR3, the DNA is TGTGCCAGCTCTCCCCTCGGGGGGACTATGAACACTGAAGCTTTCTTT. Protein: CASSPLGGTMNTEAFF. The chain recombines TRBV18 with TRBJ1-1, with D maybe TRBD1 (5 bases). The V end was cut by 6 bases, the J end by 0 bases, with 17 bases between. The CDR3 runs to 16 residues. CDR1 and CDR2 (germline): KGHSH, LQKENI.